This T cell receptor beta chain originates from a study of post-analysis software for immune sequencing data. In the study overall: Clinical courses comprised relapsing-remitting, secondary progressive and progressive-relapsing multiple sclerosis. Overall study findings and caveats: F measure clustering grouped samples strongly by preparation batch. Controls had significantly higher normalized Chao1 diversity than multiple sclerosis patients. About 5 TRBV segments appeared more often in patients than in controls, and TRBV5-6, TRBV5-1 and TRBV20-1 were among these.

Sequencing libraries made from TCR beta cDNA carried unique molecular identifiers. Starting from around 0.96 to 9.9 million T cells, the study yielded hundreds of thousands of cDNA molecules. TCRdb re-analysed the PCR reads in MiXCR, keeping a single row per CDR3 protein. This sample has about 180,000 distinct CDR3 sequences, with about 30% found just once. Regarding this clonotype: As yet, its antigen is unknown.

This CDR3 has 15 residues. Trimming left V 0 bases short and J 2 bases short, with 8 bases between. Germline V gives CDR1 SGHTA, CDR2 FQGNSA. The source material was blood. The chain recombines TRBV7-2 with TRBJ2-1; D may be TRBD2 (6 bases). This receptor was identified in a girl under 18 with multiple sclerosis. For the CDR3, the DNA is TGTGCCAGCAGCTTAGCATGGACTACCTACAATGAGCAGTTCTTC. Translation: CASSLAWTTYNEQFF. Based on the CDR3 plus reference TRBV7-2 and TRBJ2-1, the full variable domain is GAGVSQSPSNKVTEKGKDVELRCDPISGHTALYWYRQSLGQGLEFLIYFQGNSAPDKSGLPSDRFSAERTGGSVSTLTIQRTQQEDSAVYLCASSLAWTTYNEQFFGPGTRLTVL.